This T cell receptor (beta chain) derives from a study of blood T cell repertoires in COVID-19. Study-level information: PBMCs, B-cell-depleted T cells, or T cells were the source of the cDNA or gDNA that made up the material.

Between the trimmed V and J ends, which lost 3 bases and 6 bases, there was a span of 11 bases. Germline CDR1 is MNHEY and CDR2 is SVGAGI. The CDR3 consists of 13 residues. Original analysis: How many nucleated cells were present was estimated from reference gene primer amplification. Sequenced by immunoSEQ multiplex PCR; TCRdb stores in-frame clones only, minus some. V and J calls and clone size are those listed in that table; D and trimming were worked out from the DNA. The sample has around 250,000 clones, about 87% seen once. This clone has only one observation. The chain joins TRBV6-5 to TRBJ1-2; D not certain. Material for sequencing was peripheral blood. This sequence was found in a woman in her seventies with active or convalescent COVID-19. The DNA for the CDR3 is TGTGCCAGCAGTTATGACGAGGGCCATGGCTACACCTTC. Its protein is CASSYDEGHGYTF.